This TCR beta chain was recorded in a study of OX40 agonist ivuxolimab in advanced cancers. Study-level background: The dose of intravenous ivuxolimab that patients received every 2 weeks ranged from 0.01 to 10 mg/kg. Of mixed ages from about 23 to 85 and averaging 60 years, the group was roughly 85% male.

TCRdb's table, derived via immunoSEQ multiplex PCR, lists solely in-frame clones and lacks some. Of around 40,000 clones in the sample, more than 70% were seen once. Germline values: CDR1 LGHNT, CDR2 FRNRAP. The CDR3 loop spans 16 amino acids. V gave up 2 bases and J gave up 9 bases, with 20 bases separating them. The sequencing here drew on CD4+ or CD8+ T cells sorted from blood, taken in a trial of the OX40 agonist ivuxolimab. This chain joins TRBV12-5 and TRBJ1-5, with D perhaps matching TRBD1 (6 bases). This sequence originates from an adult with an advanced solid tumor such as melanoma, head and neck, liver or kidney cancer. The CDR3 loop is CASGLPSTGSAGPQHF. The CDR3 DNA sequence: TGTGCTAGTGGTTTGCCTTCGACAGGCTCCGCGGGGCCCCAGCATTTT.